The clone carrying this T cell receptor (beta chain) was observed a handful of times. It was with random hexamers that roughly 0.45 to 1 ug RNA was reverse transcribed. TCRdb fed the immunoSEQ multiplex PCR reads into MiXCR, producing one record per CDR3 protein. Of about 180,000 distinct CDR3 sequences listed, roughly 94% are singletons. TCR beta sequencing covered blood CD8+ and CD4+ T cells. This entry is derived from a study of CD8 T cells in Susac syndrome. The CDR3 is made up of 15 amino acids. Germline loops: CDR1 SGHTA, CDR2 FQGNSA. With 2 bases removed from V and 1 base from J, the gap between germline ends came to 9 bases.

The clonotype comes from a human donor with Susac syndrome. The specimen sequenced was CD4+ T cells from PBMCs. The chain couples TRBV7-2 to TRBJ1-5; D unclear. The DNA for the CDR3 is TGTGCCAGCAGCTTATACGGGGTGAGCAATCAGCCCCAGCATTTT. Protein product: CASSLYGVSNQPQHF.